The 26 T cell receptor beta chains reported below all come from one sample, sequenced in a study of metastatic and nonmetastatic thyroid tumors. Until they underwent thyroid surgery, no patient had received any treatment. TCRdb ran MiXCR on the PCR reads. This sample yields 15,000 or so clones, of which around 16% are seen a single time; 17% belongs to the top ten. The sequenced sample consisted of blood. These receptors originate from a female donor with papillary thyroid cancer or a benign thyroid nodule (not recorded which). Some clones in this sample may be carry-over from other donors' samples.

This clone was picked up many times. The V call is TRBV7-2, the J call TRBJ1-6, with D possibly TRBD1 on 6 matching bases. From germline, CDR1 is SGHTA and CDR2 FQGNSA. CDR3 length: 16 residues. V was pared by 1 base and J by 5 bases, with 12 bases between. The CDR3 bases are TGTGCCAGCAGCTTAGGAGGGACACCAAATAATTCACCCCTCCACTTT. Protein product: CASSLGGTPNNSPLHF.

Ten or more counts support this clone. Distinct nucleotide sequences in the sample also encode this CDR3. The chain recombines TRBV5-1 with TRBJ2-5; D might be TRBD2 (5 bases). Trimming removed 0 bases from V and 1 base from J, with 10 bases in between. This CDR3 has 15 amino acids. The germline V gene has CDR1 SGHRS and CDR2 YFSETQ. CDR3 nucleotide sequence: TGCGCCAGCAGCTTGGGGCAGACTATCCAAGAGACCCAGTACTTC. It specifies CASSLGQTIQETQYF.

This clone came up many times. The chain couples TRBV29-1 to TRBJ2-3; TRBD1 might be the D (6 bases). The V gene lost 6 bases and the J gene lost 2 bases, with 24 bases spanning the gap. Germline V lookup: CDR1 SQVTM, CDR2 ANQGSEA. The CDR3 loop spans 17 amino acids. In nucleotides, the CDR3 is TGCAGCGTCTCGGATCCGTGGGGCACAGGGAACACAGATACGCAGTATTTT. It is translated as CSVSDPWGTGNTDTQYF.

This clone has a count of ten or more. This chain uses TRBV11-2 with TRBJ2-1, with a tentative D call TRBD2 (5 bases). The V end was cut by 2 bases, the J end by 4 bases, with 15 bases between. This CDR3 has 16 amino acids. Germline CDR1 reads SGHAT; CDR2 reads FQNNGV. CDR3 in DNA: TGTGCCAGCAGCTTAAGTCCTAGCCTTACTTACAATGAGCAGTTCTTC. Protein product: CASSLSPSLTYNEQFF.

This clone was picked up many times. The rearrangement uses TRBV2 and TRBJ2-2, with D hard to call. The CDR3 covers 13 residues. Germline CDR1 SNHLY, CDR2 FYNNEI. Trimming took 6 bases from V and 4 from J, leaving 9 bases between them. CDR3 coding DNA: TGTGCCAGCAGCGGGTCGCGCACCGGGGAGCTGTTTTTT. This translates into CASSGSRTGELFF.

In its sample, this clone ranks as medium-sized (0.01 to 0.1%). The genes are TRBV4-2 and TRBJ2-1, with 9 positions matching TRBD2. V was clipped by 4 bases and J by 7 bases; unmatched bases: 11. Germline values: CDR1 LGHNA, CDR2 YNFKEQ. The CDR3 has 16 amino acids. The CDR3 region is CASSLNAGGPRNEQFF. CDR3 DNA: TGTGCCAGCAGCCTTAATGCGGGAGGGCCAAGGAATGAGCAGTTCTTC.

This clone was picked up a small number of times. The chain joins TRBV10-2 to TRBJ1-6; 12 positions agree with TRBD1. Germline V gene data show CDR1 as WSHSY and CDR2 as SAAADI. J gave up 6 bases and V 7 bases, and 7 bases lay outside the gene matches. CDR3 length: 16 amino acids. The CDR3 region is CASTLQGQGANSPLHF. The DNA for the CDR3 is TGCGCCAGCACACTGCAGGGACAGGGGGCTAATTCACCCCTCCACTTT.

J is TRBJ1-1 and V is TRBV3-1; maybe TRBD1 (5 bases). The V gene lost 0 bases and the J gene lost 3 bases, with 8 bases spanning the gap. Germline values: CDR1 LGHDT, CDR2 YNNKEL (reference sequence). The length of the CDR3 is 14 residues. CDR3 nucleotide sequence: TGTGCCAGCAGCCAAGACGGGGGGGACACTGAAGCTTTCTTT. It is translated as CASSQDGGDTEAFF.

In its sample, this clone was seen a few times. The chain combines TRBV12-3 or TRBV12-4 with TRBJ1-3; D is ambiguous. The CDR3 consists of 15 residues. V was clipped by 2 bases and J by 4 bases, with 12 bases between them. The CDR3 sequence is CASSLKGSWGNTIYF. The CDR3 DNA follows: TGTGCCAGCAGTTTAAAGGGTTCGTGGGGAAACACCATATATTTT.

J is TRBJ1-1 and V is TRBV6-2 or TRBV6-3; D gene unclear. The CDR3 has 15 amino acids. Germline lookup yields CDR1 MNHEY and CDR2 SVGEGT. Trimming stripped 2 bases from V and 1 base from J, with 11 bases between. The CDR3 DNA sequence: TGTGCCAGCAGTTACCCCTCTGGGCGGAACACTGAAGCTTTCTTT. This sequence encodes CASSYPSGRNTEAFF.

The chain is built from TRBV5-1 and TRBJ2-7; 7 bases match TRBD2. This CDR3 is 13 amino acids long. J lost 4 bases, V lost 7 bases, and 8 bases had no gene match. From germline, CDR1 is SGHRS and CDR2 YFSETQ. Written as DNA, the CDR3 is TGCGCCAGCTCTGGCGGGAGTGGTTACGAGCAGTACTTC. This encodes CASSGGSGYEQYF.

This clone was recorded a few times. It is likely a read error, because the conserved phenylalanine at the end of the CDR3 is missing. The DNA is left out, because the CDR3 cannot be placed on it with certainty; the CDR3 is given as TCRdb lists it. This chain uses TRBV5-1 with TRBJ2-2. With termini counted, the CDR3 has 8 amino acids. Germline V lookup: CDR1 SGHRS, CDR2 YFSETQ. The CDR3 is CASSSEQG.

This sequence joins TRBV19 and TRBJ2-3; D might be TRBD2 (5 bases). The V gene's germline CDR1 is LNHDA and CDR2 SQIVND (reference sequence). Trimming removed 6 bases from V and 3 bases from J, with 16 bases in between. This CDR3 is built from 15 residues. The CDR3 loop reads CASRSSGSSTDTQYF. CDR3 bases: TGTGCCAGTAGATCGAGTGGGAGTAGTACAGATACGCAGTATTTT.

This clone was detected ten times or more. The V call is TRBV18, the J call TRBJ2-2; D is unclear. Germline CDR1 reads KGHSH; CDR2 reads LQKENI. V was shortened by 2 bases and J by 6 bases, with 7 bases between the two germline ends. The CDR3 runs 13 residues. The CDR3 is CASSPSFSGELFF. The CDR3 DNA sequence: TGTGCCAGCTCACCATCTTTCTCCGGGGAGCTGTTTTTT.

This clone is categorized as medium-sized. This sequence joins TRBV12-3 or TRBV12-4 and TRBJ1-2; 8 bases are a match to TRBD1. V dropped 5 bases and J dropped 7; count of bases not matched to a gene: 12. The CDR3 has 15 residues. The CDR3 sequence is CASSLLTGGEGGYTF. CDR3 in DNA: TGTGCCAGCAGTCTACTCACAGGGGGAGAAGGTGGCTACACCTTC.

In its sample, this clone was seen a few times. The chain carries TRBV24-1 and TRBJ2-7; no reliable D call. The germline gives CDR1 KGHDR, CDR2 SFDVKD. The CDR3 is made up of 12 amino acids. Trimming stripped 5 bases from V and 6 bases from J, with 10 bases between. For the CDR3, the DNA is TGTGCCACCAGTGTCGGGTGGCCCGAGCAGTACTTC. Its protein is CATSVGWPEQYF.

As to this clone: One base away lies a much larger clone, so this may be a sequencing read error. The same CDR3 is also encoded by other DNA sequences in this sample. V is TRBV5-6 and J is TRBJ2-3; the match to TRBD1 covers 9 bases. The CDR3 runs 15 residues. Looked up from germline, CDR1 is SGHDT and CDR2 is YYEEEE. For the CDR3, the DNA is TGTGCCAGCAGCCCGGGACAGGGAAACGGAGATACTCAGTATTTT. Translated, it gives CASSPGQGNGDTQYF.

The sample holds many counts of this clone. The chain employs TRBV12-3 or TRBV12-4 and TRBJ1-2; no reliable D call. The V and J ends lost 3 bases and 1 base respectively, with 9 bases between them. The CDR3 is 14 residues long. The CDR3 coding sequence is TGTGCCAGCAGTTTCGACGTATTTAACTATGGCTACACCTTC. Protein product: CASSFDVFNYGYTF.

This chain links TRBV29-1 with TRBJ1-6, with TRBD1 as a possible D gene (5 bases). Trimming removed 0 bases at V and 14 bases at J, with 26 bases between. The germline V gene encodes CDR1 SQVTM and CDR2 ANQGSEA. The CDR3 has 17 residues. The DNA of the CDR3 is TGCAGCGTTGAAGATCAAGTCCCGGGACCTGGGGGATCAACCCTCCACTTT. Protein product: CSVEDQVPGPGGSTLHF.

The V call is TRBV9, the J call TRBJ2-1; the match to TRBD1 covers 9 bases. CDR1 SGDLS and CDR2 YYNGEE come from the germline V gene. The CDR3 has 15 residues. The V gene end was trimmed by 3 bases and the J gene end by 8 bases; junction bases not matched to a gene: 9. The CDR3 loop is CASSATGTGYYEQFF. The DNA of the CDR3 is TGTGCCAGCAGCGCGACCGGGACAGGGTATTATGAGCAGTTCTTC.

The chain carries TRBV5-1 and TRBJ2-7; D is possibly TRBD1 (5 bases). The length of the CDR3 is 13 residues. CDR1 is SGHRS, CDR2 YFSETQ, per germline. Trimming cost V 4 bases and J 2 bases, with 10 bases left between them. CDR3 nucleotides: TGCGCCAGCAGCCAAGACAGACCCTACGAGCAGTACTTC. The encoded protein is CASSQDRPYEQYF.

This clone has just a few counts. The V and J genes are TRBV27 and TRBJ1-6; tentatively, D is TRBD1 (6 bases). V gave up 7 bases and J gave up 7 bases, with 17 bases separating them. Germline V lookup: CDR1 MNHEY, CDR2 SMNVEV (reference sequence). CDR3 length: 15 residues. The CDR3 region is CASTRWGADNSPLHF. Written as DNA, the CDR3 is TGTGCCAGCACCCGGTGGGGGGCGGACAATTCACCCCTCCACTTT.

This sequence joins TRBV30 and TRBJ1-6; a weak D match, TRBD1 (5 bases). CDR3 length: 14 amino acids. V was clipped by 0 bases and J by 10 bases, with 13 bases between them. Germline CDR1 is GTSNPN and CDR2 is SVGIG (reference sequence). Written as DNA, the CDR3 is TGTGCCTGGAGTGTACTGTCAGGGCGGTCACCCCTCCACTTT. It is translated as CAWSVLSGRSPLHF.

V usage is TRBV20-1 and J usage is TRBJ2-5; 8 bases map to TRBD2. Germline V gene lookup returns CDR1 DFQATT and CDR2 SNEGSKA (reference sequence). The trim removed 6 bases at V and 4 bases at J, leaving 19 bases unmatched. The CDR3 consists of 17 residues. This chain's CDR3 is CSADPGGSELGGETQYF. The DNA of the CDR3 is TGCAGTGCCGACCCGGGGGGGAGCGAATTAGGGGGAGAGACCCAGTACTTC.

This clone was seen many times. A read error is possible here, since a much larger clone lies one base away. At the DNA level, this CDR3 is encoded by other sequences in the same sample as well. The chain uses TRBV30 and TRBJ2-2, with 8 bases identical to TRBD1. The CDR3 extends over 16 amino acids. Germline-derived CDR1 and CDR2 are GTSNPN and SVGIG (reference sequence). This CDR3 reads CAWRAGQAPWTGELFF. The DNA for the CDR3 is TGTGCCTGGAGGGCGGGACAGGCCCCGTGGACCGGTGAGCTGTTTTTT.

In this sample, this clone turned up many times. V and J are TRBV15 and TRBJ1-1; 7 bases map to TRBD1. This CDR3 has 14 amino acids. V lost 0 bases to trimming and J lost 7 bases; unmatched junction nucleotides: 5. Looked up from germline, CDR1 is LNHNV and CDR2 is YYDKDF (reference sequence). The CDR3 protein is CATSRDGTAVEAFF. The CDR3 DNA sequence: TGTGCCACCAGCAGAGATGGGACAGCGGTTGAAGCTTTCTTT.